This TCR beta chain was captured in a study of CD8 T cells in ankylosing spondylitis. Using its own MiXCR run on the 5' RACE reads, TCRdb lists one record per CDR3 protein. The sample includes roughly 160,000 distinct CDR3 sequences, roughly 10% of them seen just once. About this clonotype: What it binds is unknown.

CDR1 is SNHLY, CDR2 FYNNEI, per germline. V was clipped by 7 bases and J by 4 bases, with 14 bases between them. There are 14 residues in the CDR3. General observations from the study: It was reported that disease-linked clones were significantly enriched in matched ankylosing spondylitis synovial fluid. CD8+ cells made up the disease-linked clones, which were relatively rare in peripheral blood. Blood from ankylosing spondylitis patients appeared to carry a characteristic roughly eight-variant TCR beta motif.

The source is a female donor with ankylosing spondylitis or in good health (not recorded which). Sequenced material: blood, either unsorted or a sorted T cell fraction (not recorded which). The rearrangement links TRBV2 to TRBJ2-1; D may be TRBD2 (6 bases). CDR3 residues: CASTPGLTYNEQFF. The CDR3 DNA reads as TGTGCCAGCACTCCGGGACTTACGTACAATGAGCAGTTCTTC.